The clone carrying this TCR beta chain was seen a few times. Its antigen is not known. This sample was taken from a study of cytomegalovirus exposure and HLA in healthy donors. Study background: In terms of ancestry, the Caucasian-associated cluster contained roughly 80% of the roughly 400 genotyped donors.

Study conclusions and caveats: Diagnosis of cytomegalovirus status made by the classifier reportedly showed high specificity and sensitivity. The study put under 200 TCR beta chains on its list as cytomegalovirus-associated. In vitro experiments confirmed that three CMV-associated chains were specific for CMV antigens.

PCR primers comprised 60 Vbeta and 13 Jbeta primers. Libraries were prepared by immunoSEQ multiplex PCR; TCRdb keeps only in-frame clonotypes and omits some of them. The data contain around 110,000 clones, 8.5% to 10% of them singletons. Sequencing was done on a sample of PBMCs. This TCR derives from a man aged 30-40 years in good health and CMV-seronegative.

The CDR3 DNA reads TGTGCCAGCAGCTTAGAGGGGACAGGGTCGGGCTACACCTTC. Translating it yields CASSLEGTGSGYTF. V gene TRBV7-9 combines with J gene TRBJ1-2; 9 bases are a match to TRBD1. This CDR3 is built from 14 residues. The V gene's germline CDR1 is SEHNR and CDR2 FQNEAQ (reference sequence). J gave up 8 bases and V 1 base, and 5 bases lay outside the gene matches.